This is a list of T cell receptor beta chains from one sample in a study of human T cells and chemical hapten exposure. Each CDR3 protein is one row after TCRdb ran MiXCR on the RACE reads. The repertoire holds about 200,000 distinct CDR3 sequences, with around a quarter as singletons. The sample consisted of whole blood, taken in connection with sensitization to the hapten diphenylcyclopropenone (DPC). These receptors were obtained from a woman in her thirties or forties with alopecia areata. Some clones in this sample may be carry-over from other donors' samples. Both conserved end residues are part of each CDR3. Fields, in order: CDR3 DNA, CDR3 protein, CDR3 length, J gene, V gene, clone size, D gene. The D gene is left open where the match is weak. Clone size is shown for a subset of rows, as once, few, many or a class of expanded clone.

CDR3nt: TGTGCCAGCAGCTTAAGTGTGACAGGGGGGGTCAATGAGCAGTTCTTC; CDR3aa: CASSLSVTGGVNEQFF; len: 16; j_gene: TRBJ2-1; v_gene: TRBV7-2; abundance: -; d_gene: TRBD1
CDR3nt: TGTGCCAGCAGACCCACCGAGGGCTCCTATAATTCACCCCTCCACTTT; CDR3aa: CASRPTEGSYNSPLHF; len: 16; j_gene: TRBJ1-6; v_gene: TRBV28; abundance: once; d_gene: -
CDR3nt: TGCGCCAGCAGCCAAAGACTAGCGGGAACCTACGAGCAGTACTTC; CDR3aa: CASSQRLAGTYEQYF; len: 15; j_gene: TRBJ2-7; v_gene: TRBV4-3; abundance: few; d_gene: TRBD2
CDR3nt: TGTGCCAGCAGTCCGCAACTAGCGGGAAGGGATGAGCAGTTCTTC; CDR3aa: CASSPQLAGRDEQFF; len: 15; j_gene: TRBJ2-1; v_gene: TRBV12-3/TRBV12-4; abundance: -; d_gene: TRBD2
CDR3nt: TGTGCCAGCAGTTTAAGCCCAGGGGTCTACGAGCAGTACTTC; CDR3aa: CASSLSPGVYEQYF; len: 14; j_gene: TRBJ2-7; v_gene: TRBV12-3/TRBV12-4; abundance: few; d_gene: -
CDR3nt: TGTGCCAGCACCCTCAGGACAGGGCTCACAGATACGCAGTATTTT; CDR3aa: CASTLRTGLTDTQYF; len: 15; j_gene: TRBJ2-3; v_gene: TRBV6-2/TRBV6-3; abundance: -; d_gene: TRBD1
CDR3nt: TGTGCCAGCAGCTTACTGAGACTAGCGGGAGTTCCCCCCCACAATGAGCAGTTCTTC; CDR3aa: CASSLLRLAGVPPHNEQFF; len: 19; j_gene: TRBJ2-1; v_gene: TRBV7-6; abundance: few; d_gene: TRBD2
CDR3nt: TGTGCCAGCAGCCGAGAGCAGGGGTCCCTCTCCTACGAGCAGTACTTC; CDR3aa: CASSREQGSLSYEQYF; len: 16; j_gene: TRBJ2-7; v_gene: TRBV4-2; abundance: -; d_gene: -
CDR3nt: TGTGCCAGCAGCTTAGCAGGACCCCCCGAGCAGTACTTC; CDR3aa: CASSLAGPPEQYF; len: 13; j_gene: TRBJ2-7; v_gene: TRBV7-2; abundance: few; d_gene: -
CDR3nt: TGTGCCAGCAGCCCTCAGGTGGTCGGGGCCAACGTCCTGACTTTC; CDR3aa: CASSPQVVGANVLTF; len: 15; j_gene: TRBJ2-6; v_gene: TRBV7-2; abundance: few; d_gene: -
CDR3nt: TGCGCCAGCAGCTTGGATCCGATTAGCTCCTACAATGAGCAGTTCTTC; CDR3aa: CASSLDPISSYNEQFF; len: 16; j_gene: TRBJ2-1; v_gene: TRBV5-1; abundance: -; d_gene: -
CDR3nt: TGCAGCGTTTTGGACAGGGGGAACGATGGACGTGGCTACAACTTC; CDR3aa: CSVLDRGNDGRGYNF; len: 15; j_gene: TRBJ1-2; v_gene: TRBV29-1; abundance: -; d_gene: TRBD1
CDR3nt: TGCAGTGCTAGAGGTCGATACCATACGCAGTATTTT; CDR3aa: CSARGRYHTQYF; len: 12; j_gene: TRBJ2-3; v_gene: TRBV20-1; abundance: once; d_gene: -
CDR3nt: TGTGCCAGCGCCCCCCTCGCTAGCGGGACGGCCTACAATGAGCAGTTCTTC; CDR3aa: CASAPLASGTAYNEQFF; len: 17; j_gene: TRBJ2-1; v_gene: TRBV28; abundance: -; d_gene: TRBD2
CDR3nt: TGTGCCAGCCGGGACTCCCACTCCTACGAGCAGTACTTC; CDR3aa: CASRDSHSYEQYF; len: 13; j_gene: TRBJ2-7; v_gene: TRBV19; abundance: -; d_gene: -
CDR3nt: TGTGCCAGCAGCCCCCGCGGGGCAGCTAGCAATCAGCCCCAGCATTTT; CDR3aa: CASSPRGAASNQPQHF; len: 16; j_gene: TRBJ1-5; v_gene: TRBV12-3/TRBV12-4; abundance: -; d_gene: -
CDR3nt: TGCGCCAGCAGCCAAGATAGGGGACTAGCGGGAGATCTCTACAATGAGCAGTTCTTC; CDR3aa: CASSQDRGLAGDLYNEQFF; len: 19; j_gene: TRBJ2-1; v_gene: TRBV4-3; abundance: -; d_gene: TRBD2
CDR3nt: TGTGCCAGCAGAGCTGGAAACACCATATATTTT; CDR3aa: CASRAGNTIYF; len: 11; j_gene: TRBJ1-3; v_gene: TRBV25-1; abundance: few; d_gene: -
CDR3nt: TGTGCCAGCAGTTTAGGGGGACAGGACTACAATGAGCAGTTCTTC; CDR3aa: CASSLGGQDYNEQFF; len: 15; j_gene: TRBJ2-1; v_gene: TRBV28; abundance: -; d_gene: TRBD1
CDR3nt: TGTGCCAGCAGCCCGGCCCAACTACTTTACAATGAGCAGTTCTTC; CDR3aa: CASSPAQLLYNEQFF; len: 15; j_gene: TRBJ2-1; v_gene: TRBV7-9; abundance: -; d_gene: -
CDR3nt: TGTGCCAGCAGTTACTCGGCCAGGGACAATCAGCCCCAGCATTTT; CDR3aa: CASSYSARDNQPQHF; len: 15; j_gene: TRBJ1-5; v_gene: TRBV6-6; abundance: few; d_gene: -
CDR3nt: TGTGCCAGCAGCCCTAGCGGGAACCGGGCAGATACGCAGTATTTT; CDR3aa: CASSPSGNRADTQYF; len: 15; j_gene: TRBJ2-3; v_gene: TRBV7-3; abundance: once; d_gene: TRBD2
CDR3nt: TGTGCCAGCAGCTTAGGGCCGCAGGGCAATCAGCCCCAGCATTTT; CDR3aa: CASSLGPQGNQPQHF; len: 15; j_gene: TRBJ1-5; v_gene: TRBV7-2; abundance: few; d_gene: -
CDR3nt: TGTGCCAGCAGGGTTCAGGGGGCTCGAGGAGATACGCAGTATTTT; CDR3aa: CASRVQGARGDTQYF; len: 15; j_gene: TRBJ2-3; v_gene: TRBV2; abundance: few; d_gene: TRBD1
CDR3nt: TGTGCCAGCAGCCCCAGCGGAAAGTTGGCCGGGGAGCTGTTTTTT; CDR3aa: CASSPSGKLAGELFF; len: 15; j_gene: TRBJ2-2; v_gene: TRBV5-5; abundance: -; d_gene: -
CDR3nt: TGTGCCAGCAGCGGACTAAAAGAGACCCAGTACTTC; CDR3aa: CASSGLKETQYF; len: 12; j_gene: TRBJ2-5; v_gene: TRBV11-1; abundance: few; d_gene: -